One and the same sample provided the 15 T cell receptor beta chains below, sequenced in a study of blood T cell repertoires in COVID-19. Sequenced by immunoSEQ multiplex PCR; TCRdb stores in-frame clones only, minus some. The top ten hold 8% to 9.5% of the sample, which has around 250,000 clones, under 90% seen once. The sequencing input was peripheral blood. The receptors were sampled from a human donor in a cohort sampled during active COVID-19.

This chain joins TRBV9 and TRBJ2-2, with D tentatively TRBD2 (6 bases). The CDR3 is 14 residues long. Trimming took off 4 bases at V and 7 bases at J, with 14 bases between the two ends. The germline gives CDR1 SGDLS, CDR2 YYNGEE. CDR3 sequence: CASSPPSRGGELFF. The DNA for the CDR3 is TGTGCCAGCAGCCCTCCATCGCGGGGCGGGGAGCTGTTTTTT.

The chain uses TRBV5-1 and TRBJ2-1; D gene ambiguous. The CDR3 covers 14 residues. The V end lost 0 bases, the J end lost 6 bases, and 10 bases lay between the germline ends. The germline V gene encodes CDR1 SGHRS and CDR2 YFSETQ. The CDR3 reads CASSLALGGNEQFF. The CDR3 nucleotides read TGCGCCAGCAGCTTGGCCCTAGGCGGCAATGAGCAGTTCTTC.

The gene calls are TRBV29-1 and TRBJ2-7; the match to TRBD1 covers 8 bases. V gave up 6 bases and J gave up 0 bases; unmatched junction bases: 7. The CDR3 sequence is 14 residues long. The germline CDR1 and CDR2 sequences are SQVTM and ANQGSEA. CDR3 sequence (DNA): TGCAGCGTCCCGGACAGGGCAAGCTCCTACGAGCAGTACTTC. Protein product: CSVPDRASSYEQYF.

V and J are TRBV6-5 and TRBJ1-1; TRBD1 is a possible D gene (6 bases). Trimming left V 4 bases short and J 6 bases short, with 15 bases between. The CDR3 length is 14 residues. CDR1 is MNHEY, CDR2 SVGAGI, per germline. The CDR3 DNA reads TGTGCCAGCAGTTTCACAGGGAATAGCGCTGAAGCTTTCTTT. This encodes CASSFTGNSAEAFF.

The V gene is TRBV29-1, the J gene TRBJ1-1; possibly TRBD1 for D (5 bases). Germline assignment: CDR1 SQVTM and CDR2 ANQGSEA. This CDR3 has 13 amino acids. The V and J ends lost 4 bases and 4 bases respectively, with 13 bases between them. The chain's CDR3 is CSVGRSRVTEAFF. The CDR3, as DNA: TGCAGCGTTGGAAGGAGCAGGGTCACTGAAGCTTTCTTT.

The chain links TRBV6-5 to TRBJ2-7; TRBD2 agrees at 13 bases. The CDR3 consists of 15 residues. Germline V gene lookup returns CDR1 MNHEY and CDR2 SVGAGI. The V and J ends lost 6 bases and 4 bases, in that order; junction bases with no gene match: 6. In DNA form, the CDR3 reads TGTGCCAGCAGCTGGACTAGCGGGAGACAGTACGAGCAGTACTTC. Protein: CASSWTSGRQYEQYF.

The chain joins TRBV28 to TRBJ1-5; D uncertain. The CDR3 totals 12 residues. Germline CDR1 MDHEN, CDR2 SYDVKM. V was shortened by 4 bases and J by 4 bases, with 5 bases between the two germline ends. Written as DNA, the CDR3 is TGTGCCAGCAGTTCCGTGAATCAGCCCCAGCATTTT. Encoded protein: CASSSVNQPQHF.

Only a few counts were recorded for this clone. The CDR3 is CASRAGFNQPQHF. CDR3 coding DNA: TGTGCCAGCAGGGCGGGGTTCAATCAGCCCCAGCATTTT. This sequence joins TRBV12-3 or TRBV12-4 and TRBJ1-5; no clear D gene. Trimming removed 6 bases from V and 3 bases from J, with 9 bases in between. CDR3 size: 13 residues.

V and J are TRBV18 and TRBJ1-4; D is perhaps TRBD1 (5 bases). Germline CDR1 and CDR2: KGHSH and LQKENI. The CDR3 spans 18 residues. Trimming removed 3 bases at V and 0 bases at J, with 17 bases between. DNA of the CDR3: TGTGCCAGCTCACCGCTGGGACCGGGAGGGGCAACTAATGAAAAACTGTTTTTT. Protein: CASSPLGPGGATNEKLFF.

The DNA of the CDR3 is TGTGCCAGCAGTTCAGACAGGGCTGGCTACACCTTC. Translating it yields CASSSDRAGYTF. The chain has TRBV28 and TRBJ1-2; 7 bases align to TRBD1. The CDR3 runs to 12 residues. Looked up from germline, CDR1 is MDHEN and CDR2 is SYDVKM. Trimming cost V 4 bases and J 7 bases; bases outside gene matches: 3.

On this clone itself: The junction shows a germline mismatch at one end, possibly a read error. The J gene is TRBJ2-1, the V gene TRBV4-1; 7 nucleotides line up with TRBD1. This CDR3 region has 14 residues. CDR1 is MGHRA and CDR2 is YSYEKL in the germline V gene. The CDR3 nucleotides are TGCGCCAGCAGCGAAGAGAGGGGGCCCAATGAGCAGTTCTTC. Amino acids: CASSEERGPNEQFF.

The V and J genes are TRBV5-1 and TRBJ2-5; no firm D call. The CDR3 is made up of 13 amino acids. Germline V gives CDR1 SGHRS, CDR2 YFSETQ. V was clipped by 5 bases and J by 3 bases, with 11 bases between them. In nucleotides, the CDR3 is TGCGCCAGCAGGGAGCAGCCTAAAGAGACCCAGTACTTC. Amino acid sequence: CASREQPKETQYF.

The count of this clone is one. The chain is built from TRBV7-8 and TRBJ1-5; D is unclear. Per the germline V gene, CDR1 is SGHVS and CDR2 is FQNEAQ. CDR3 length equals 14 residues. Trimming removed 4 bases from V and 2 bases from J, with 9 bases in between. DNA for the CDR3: TGTGCCAGCAGCTCGATCTACGGCAATCAGCCCCAGCATTTT. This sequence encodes CASSSIYGNQPQHF.

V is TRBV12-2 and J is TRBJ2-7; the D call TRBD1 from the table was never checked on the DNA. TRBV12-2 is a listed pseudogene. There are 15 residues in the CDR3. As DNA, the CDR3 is TGTGCAAGTCGCTTATCGCAGTTACCCTCCTACGAGCAGTACTTC. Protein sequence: CASRLSQLPSYEQYF.

The CDR3, as DNA: TGTGCCAGCCGCTTTAATACTCAGGGATCACCCCTCCACTTT. It translates to CASRFNTQGSPLHF. This chain links TRBV27 with TRBJ1-6; maybe TRBD1 (5 bases). Trimming stripped 8 bases from V and 10 bases from J, with 18 bases between. Germline assignment: CDR1 MNHEY and CDR2 SMNVEV (reference sequence). The CDR3 has 14 residues.